Given below is one TCR beta chain in context. Germline lookup yields CDR1 SGHDT and CDR2 YYEEEE. V was trimmed by 1 base and J by 2 bases, leaving 7 bases between them. This CDR3 spans 15 amino acids. This specimen comes from a study of T cell responses to AZD1222 COVID-19 vaccine. This table comes from immunoSEQ multiplex PCR, and its TCRdb copy is limited to in-frame clones, with some not included. The sample holds around 110,000 clones, 89% seen once. The sequence derives from an adult in good health. This sequence joins TRBV5-6 and TRBJ2-6, with D perhaps matching TRBD2 (5 bases). Sequencing was performed on peripheral blood, taken on day 0 of AZD1222 vaccination. CDR3 nucleotide sequence: TGTGCCAGCAGCTTGCGAGGGACTGGGGCCAACGTCCTGACTTTC. Translation gives CASSLRGTGANVLTF.